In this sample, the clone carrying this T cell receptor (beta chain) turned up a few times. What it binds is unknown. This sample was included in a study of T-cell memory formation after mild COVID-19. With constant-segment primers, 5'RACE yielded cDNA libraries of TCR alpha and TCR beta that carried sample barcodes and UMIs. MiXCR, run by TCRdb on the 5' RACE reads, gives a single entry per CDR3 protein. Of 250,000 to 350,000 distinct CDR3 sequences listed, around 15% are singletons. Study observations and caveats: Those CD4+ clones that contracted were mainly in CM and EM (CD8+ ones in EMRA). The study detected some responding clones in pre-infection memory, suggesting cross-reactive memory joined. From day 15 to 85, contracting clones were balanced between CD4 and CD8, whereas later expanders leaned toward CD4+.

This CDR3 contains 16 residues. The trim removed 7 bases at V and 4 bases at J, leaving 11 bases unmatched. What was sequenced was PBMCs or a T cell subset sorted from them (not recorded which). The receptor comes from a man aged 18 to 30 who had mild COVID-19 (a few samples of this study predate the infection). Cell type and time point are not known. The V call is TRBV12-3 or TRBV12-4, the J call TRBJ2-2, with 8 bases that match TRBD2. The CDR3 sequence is CASTPRGGSFTGELFF. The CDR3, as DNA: TGTGCCAGCACCCCTCGGGGGGGCAGCTTCACCGGGGAGCTGTTTTTT.